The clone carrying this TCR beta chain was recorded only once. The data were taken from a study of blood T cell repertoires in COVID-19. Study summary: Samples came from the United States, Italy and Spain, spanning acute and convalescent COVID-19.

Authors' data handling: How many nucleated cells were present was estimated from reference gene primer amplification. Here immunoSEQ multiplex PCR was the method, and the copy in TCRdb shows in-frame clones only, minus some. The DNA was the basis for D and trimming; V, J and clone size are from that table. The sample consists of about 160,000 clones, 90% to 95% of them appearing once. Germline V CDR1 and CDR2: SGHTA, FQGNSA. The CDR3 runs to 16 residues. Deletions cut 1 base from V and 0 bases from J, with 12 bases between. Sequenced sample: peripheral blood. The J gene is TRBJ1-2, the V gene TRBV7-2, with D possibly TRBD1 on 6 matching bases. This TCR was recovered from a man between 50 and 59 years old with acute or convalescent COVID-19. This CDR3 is CASSLVSGDTNYGYTF. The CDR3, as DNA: TGTGCCAGCAGCTTAGTTTCAGGGGACACTAACTATGGCTACACCTTC.